This T cell receptor beta chain was captured in a study of T-cell reconstitution after alpha-beta-depleted transplantation in children. It was with unique molecular identifiers that the TCRbeta library was prepared. TCRdb reprocessed the PCR reads via MiXCR and lists one record per CDR3 protein. The profile shows over 200,000 distinct CDR3 sequences, around 9.5% of them singletons. CDR1 KGHSH and CDR2 LQKENI come from the germline V gene. The junction had 7 bases not matched to a gene; V was cut back by 3 bases and J by 5 bases. CDR3 length: 15 residues. A few counts support this clonotype. The sample consisted of PBMCs from the stem cell graft donor, taken from the stem cell graft. The receptor was isolated from a human donor who donated a stem cell graft to a child with acute lymphoblastic leukemia. The J gene is TRBJ1-3, the V gene TRBV18; 7 positions agree with TRBD1. CDR3 residues: CASSPTQGMRNTIYF. The CDR3 DNA sequence: TGTGCCAGCTCACCGACACAGGGGATGAGAAACACCATATATTTT.